This is a list of T cell receptor beta chains from one sample in a study of T cells after yellow fever vaccination. TCRdb ran MiXCR on the 5' RACE reads and lists one entry per CDR3 protein. The profile shows roughly 520,000 distinct CDR3 sequences, 21% of them singletons. This sample comprised PBMCs, obtained 20 to 25 days after the first yellow fever vaccination. Receptors originate from a man younger than 30 who received the YFV17D yellow fever vaccine. The CDR3 runs from the conserved cysteine through the conserved F or W. Fields, in order: V gene, clone size, J gene, D gene, CDR3 length, CDR3 DNA, CDR3 protein. D genes are given only for firm matches. The size of a clone is reported for some rows only, either as once, few or many, or as a class for expanded clones.

TRBV19	.	TRBJ1-2	.	15	TGTGCCAGTAGTATAGGCGGCAGCAACTACTATGGCTACACCTTC	CASSIGGSNYYGYTF
TRBV1	.	TRBJ2-5	.	17	TGCACCAGCAGCCAAGTCGTCGATACGAAAAGAGAAGAGACCCAGTACTTC	CTSSQVVDTKREETQYF
TRBV18	.	TRBJ2-7	.	15	TGTGCCAGCTCACCACCGAACAGTTTGACCTACGAGCAGTACTTC	CASSPPNSLTYEQYF
TRBV4-1	few	TRBJ1-2	TRBD1	13	TGCGCCAGCAGAAACACAGGGGACTATGGCTACACCTTC	CASRNTGDYGYTF
TRBV4-3	.	TRBJ2-3	TRBD2	17	TGCGCCAGCAGCCAAGGTGGAGCGGGGACTAGCACAGATACGCAGTATTTT	CASSQGGAGTSTDTQYF
TRBV7-6	many	TRBJ2-3	TRBD1	14	TGTGCCAGCAGCCTTGGGACAGGCCCGGATACGCAGTATTTT	CASSLGTGPDTQYF
TRBV7-2	.	TRBJ2-3	.	16	TGTGCCAGCAGCTTGAGGGAGAGAGCCCTCACAGATACGCAGTATTTT	CASSLRERALTDTQYF
TRBV5-8	few	TRBJ2-1	TRBD1	15	TGTGCCAGCAGCTTCAGGGGGCTAGGTTACAATGAGCAGTTCTTC	CASSFRGLGYNEQFF
TRBV7-2	many	TRBJ1-2	TRBD1	13	TGTGCCAGCAGCCCGACAGGGACCTATGGCTACACCTTC	CASSPTGTYGYTF
TRBV5-1	few	TRBJ2-3	TRBD2	18	TGCGCCAGCAGCTTCCTAGCGGGGGGGCCAGGGGGCACAGATACGCAGTATTTT	CASSFLAGGPGGTDTQYF
TRBV5-5	many	TRBJ1-5	.	14	TGTGCCAGCAGCGGTTACGGGGAGTCCCAAGACCAGCATTTT	CASSGYGESQDQHF
TRBV6-5	once	TRBJ2-7	.	14	TGTGCCAGCAGTTACTCGGTTGGGGGCTACGAGCAGTACTTC	CASSYSVGGYEQYF
TRBV11-2	.	TRBJ2-5	.	15	TGTGCCAGCAGCTCTTACCGGGACGCCCAAGAGACCCAGTACTTC	CASSSYRDAQETQYF
TRBV12-3/TRBV12-4	.	TRBJ1-5	.	12	TGTGCCAGCAGTGAACAGGGTCAGCCCCAGCATTTT	CASSEQGQPQHF
TRBV7-2	many	TRBJ2-1	.	15	TGTGCCAGCAGCCCCCTGGGCTCCGACTACAATGAGCAGTTCTTC	CASSPLGSDYNEQFF
TRBV20-1	.	TRBJ2-5	TRBD1	13	TGCAGTGCTCCGGGACAGGGCTCGGAGACCCAGTACTTC	CSAPGQGSETQYF
TRBV19	few	TRBJ2-7	TRBD1	15	TGTGCCAGTAGTTCCACGGGACAGGGGACCTACGAGCAGTACTTC	CASSSTGQGTYEQYF
TRBV7-3	few	TRBJ2-1	.	15	TGTGCCAGCAGTCCCTCCGGGGCCTCCTACAATGAGCAGTTCTTC	CASSPSGASYNEQFF
TRBV4-1	.	TRBJ1-1	.	12	TGCGCCAGCAGCCAACCGTACACTGAAGCTTTCTTT	CASSQPYTEAFF
TRBV6-1	.	TRBJ1-1	.	14	TGTGCCAGCAGTGAAGCAAGGGGTAGCACTGAAGCTTTCTTT	CASSEARGSTEAFF
TRBV6-1	few	TRBJ1-1	.	14	TGTGCCAGCTACTTGGTGCGATGGAACACTGAAGCTTTCTTT	CASYLVRWNTEAFF
TRBV7-2	.	TRBJ2-3	.	13	TGTGCCAGCAGCCGCAGTATTGACGGTACGCAGTATTTT	CASSRSIDGTQYF
TRBV7-9	few	TRBJ2-5	.	17	TGTGCCAGCAGCGCCCCCCATCTTGGTACTTACCAAGAGACCCAGTACTTC	CASSAPHLGTYQETQYF
TRBV7-2	.	TRBJ2-1	.	13	TGTGCCAGCAGCTTACTCTCAAACAATGAGCAGTTCTTC	CASSLLSNNEQFF
TRBV27	.	TRBJ2-1	.	18	TGTGCCAGCAGAAAAACGTTAGGTGACCCTAGCTCCTACAATGAGCAGTTCTTC	CASRKTLGDPSSYNEQFF
TRBV20-1	.	TRBJ2-2	.	13	TGCAGTGCTAGAGATCAGGACACCGGGGAGCTGTTTTTT	CSARDQDTGELFF
TRBV9	few	TRBJ2-1	TRBD1	15	TGTGCCAGCAGCCCGCCGAGGGGGCCGTACAATGAGCAGTTCTTC	CASSPPRGPYNEQFF
TRBV4-3	few	TRBJ2-3	.	15	TGCGCCAGCAGCCCCATAAAGCGGGCGCCTGATACGCAGTATTTT	CASSPIKRAPDTQYF
TRBV11-3	.	TRBJ2-1	TRBD1	13	TGTGCCAGCTCACAGGGGGCCCAGTTATCGCAGTTCTTC	CASSQGAQLSQFF
TRBV29-1	.	TRBJ1-3	.	14	TGCAGCGCAGCTCTCACAGGGCTTGCAAACACCATATATTTT	CSAALTGLANTIYF
TRBV9	.	TRBJ2-7	TRBD2	15	TGTGCCAGCAGCTTCCATAGCGGGGGCAGAGACGAGCAGTACTTC	CASSFHSGGRDEQYF
TRBV7-3	.	TRBJ2-2	TRBD2	17	TGTGCCAGCAGCCCAGGGGGTAGCGGGGGTAACACCGGGGAGCTGTTTTTT	CASSPGGSGGNTGELFF
TRBV5-1	.	TRBJ1-4	.	15	TGCGCCAGCAGCCTGCGGACGGCCCTTAATGAAAAACTGTTTTTT	CASSLRTALNEKLFF
TRBV5-1	few	TRBJ1-5	.	14	TGCGCCAGCAGCGCAACCTTAGGGGTTCAGCCCCAGCATTTT	CASSATLGVQPQHF
TRBV5-4	few	TRBJ2-5	.	13	TGTGCCAGCAGCTTGCACAGGGAAGAGACCCAGTACTTC	CASSLHREETQYF
TRBV4-3	.	TRBJ2-3	TRBD1	19	TGCGCCAGCAGCCAAGATAGGGGACAGGGGGTGGGAAGCACAGATACGCAGTATTTT	CASSQDRGQGVGSTDTQYF
TRBV5-1	.	TRBJ1-4	.	15	TGCGCCAGCAGCCCCCTCGGAGCAGCTAATGAAAAACTGTTTTTT	CASSPLGAANEKLFF
TRBV5-5	few	TRBJ1-1	.	15	TGTGCCAGCAGCCCGCCGAGGGGCCCTAACACTGAAGCTTTCTTT	CASSPPRGPNTEAFF
TRBV7-2	few	TRBJ2-3	.	16	TGTGCCAGCAGCTTAGCGGTGGAGGGGGGAACAGATACGCAGTATTTT	CASSLAVEGGTDTQYF
TRBV11-2	.	TRBJ2-1	TRBD2	15	TGTGCCAGCAGCCCGGTTCGCGGGGGGAGGAATGAGCAGTTCTTC	CASSPVRGGRNEQFF